Listed below are T cell receptor beta chains from one sample, sequenced in a study of blood T cells in healthy people across ages. TCRdb re-called the 5' RACE reads with MiXCR, one entry per CDR3 protein. The sample includes hundreds of thousands of distinct CDR3 sequences, approximately 30% seen only once; the top ten take around 16%. The sequenced material came from blood. The source is a woman older than 75 in good health. Both conserved end residues are part of each CDR3. The order of the fields is CDR3 protein, CDR3 DNA, V gene, D gene, clone size, J gene. D genes are given only for firm matches. Clone size is shown for a subset of rows, as once, few, many or a class of expanded clone.

CASSHGRASSYNEQFF	TGCGCCAGCAGCCATGGGAGAGCGAGCTCCTACAATGAGCAGTTCTTC	TRBV4-1	.	.	TRBJ2-1
CSASAMDTQYF	TGCAGTGCTAGTGCTATGGATACGCAGTATTTT	TRBV20-1	.	many	TRBJ2-3
CASSYSLQRSYNEQFF	TGTGCCAGCAGTTACTCGTTACAGCGCTCCTACAATGAGCAGTTCTTC	TRBV6-5	.	.	TRBJ2-1
CASSSTGTDGYTF	TGTGCCAGCAGCTCAACAGGGACGGACGGCTACACCTTC	TRBV11-2	.	many	TRBJ1-2
CASSLIQGLTEKLFF	TGTGCCAGCAGTCTAATCCAGGGTTTAACTGAAAAACTGTTTTTT	TRBV3-1	.	few	TRBJ1-4
CSAPRGTGNQPQHF	TGCAGTGCCCCCCGGGGGACAGGTAATCAGCCCCAGCATTTT	TRBV20-1	TRBD1	.	TRBJ1-5
CASSPFRVDTGELFF	TGTGCCAGCAGCCCGTTCAGGGTCGACACCGGGGAGCTGTTTTTT	TRBV7-2	.	many	TRBJ2-2
CASSEGCGGYTF	TGCGCCAGCAGCGAGGGTTGTGGTGGCTACACCTTC	TRBV5-1	.	.	TRBJ1-2
CASSRNRDSYEQYF	TGCGCCAGCAGCCGCAACAGGGATTCCTACGAGCAGTACTTC	TRBV4-1	.	.	TRBJ2-7
CASSYGSNTEAFF	TGTGCCAGCAGCTATGGGTCGAACACTGAAGCTTTCTTT	TRBV7-8	.	few	TRBJ1-1
CASSPLGRGMQTQYF	TGTGCCAGCAGCCCCCTCGGGAGGGGCATGCAGACCCAGTACTTC	TRBV27	TRBD2	.	TRBJ2-5
CASSLSFGAGQPQHF	TGTGCCAGCAGTTTATCCTTCGGGGCTGGCCAGCCCCAGCATTTT	TRBV27	.	many	TRBJ1-5
CSALGVRGHTDTQYF	TGCAGTGCCCTGGGGGTTCGAGGCCACACGGATACGCAGTATTTT	TRBV20-1	.	many	TRBJ2-3
CASSIKSGGANNEQFF	TGTGCCAGTAGTATCAAAAGCGGGGGGGCCAACAATGAGCAGTTCTTC	TRBV19	TRBD2	few	TRBJ2-1
CASSDPGRNEQYF	TGTGCCAGCAGTGACCCGGGGCGCAATGAGCAGTACTTC	TRBV25-1	.	few	TRBJ2-5
CASSEEVGGAVGEQFF	TGCGCCAGCAGTGAGGAGGTCGGGGGGGCAGTCGGTGAGCAGTTCTTC	TRBV10-1	TRBD2	.	TRBJ2-1
CASSLRGRGGETQYF	TGTGCCAGCAGTTTACGTGGCAGGGGAGGAGAGACCCAGTACTTC	TRBV12-3/TRBV12-4	.	few	TRBJ2-5
CSASRGLRNDNEQFF	TGCAGTGCGAGCCGTGGACTGAGAAATGACAATGAGCAGTTCTTC	TRBV20-1	.	many	TRBJ2-1
CASSLDRVGNEQFF	TGTGCCAGCAGCCTGGACAGGGTTGGGAATGAGCAGTTCTTC	TRBV7-3	TRBD1	many	TRBJ2-1
CSASIDLKGEQYF	TGCAGTGCTAGTATTGACCTCAAGGGTGAGCAGTACTTC	TRBV20-1	.	.	TRBJ2-7
CASRPRTGETQYF	TGTGCCAGCAGACCTAGGACCGGGGAGACCCAGTACTTC	TRBV7-2	.	.	TRBJ2-5
CASSPRQRQPQHF	TGTGCCAGCAGCCCCCGGCAAAGGCAGCCCCAGCATTTT	TRBV7-2	.	many	TRBJ1-5
CSASEGGVYIQYF	TGCAGTGCTAGCGAAGGGGGCGTATACATTCAGTACTTC	TRBV20-1	TRBD1	many	TRBJ2-4
CASSPLQYEQFF	TGTGCCAGCAGTCCTTTACAGTATGAGCAGTTCTTC	TRBV6-6	.	many	TRBJ2-1
CASSPSDHSYEQYF	TGTGCCAGCTCACCTTCAGACCATAGCTACGAGCAGTACTTC	TRBV18	.	many	TRBJ2-7
CASSVGAQRGEKLFF	TGTGCCAGCAGCGTGGGCGCCCAAAGAGGGGAAAAACTGTTTTTT	TRBV5-5	.	.	TRBJ1-4
CASSYIPREGYTF	TGTGCCAGCAGTTATATACCCCGGGAGGGCTACACCTTC	TRBV6-2/TRBV6-3	.	.	TRBJ1-2
CASSETRVGVTFF	TGTGCCAGCAGTGAAACCCGCGTGGGGGTGACGTTCTTC	TRBV2	.	many	TRBJ2-1
CSARNGMRSYNSPLHF	TGCAGTGCTAGAAATGGGATGAGATCCTATAATTCACCCCTCCACTTT	TRBV20-1	.	many	TRBJ1-6
CASSPLATSGGAVAETQYF	TGTGCCAGCAGCCCATTGGCGACTAGCGGGGGGGCTGTCGCCGAGACCCAGTACTTC	TRBV7-3	TRBD2	few	TRBJ2-5
CASSLARRDEQYF	TGCGCCAGCAGCTTGGCCAGGAGGGACGAGCAGTACTTC	TRBV7-8	.	many	TRBJ2-7
CASSPSGGNSYEQYF	TGCGCCAGCAGCCCTTCCGGGGGGAACTCCTACGAGCAGTACTTC	TRBV5-1	TRBD2	many	TRBJ2-7
CASSLGARMNTEAFF	TGTGCCAGCAGCTTGGGAGCCAGAATGAACACTGAAGCTTTCTTT	TRBV5-5	.	.	TRBJ1-1
CASSQAEREGEQYF	TGTGCCAGCAGCCAAGCAGAGCGGGAGGGCGAGCAGTACTTC	TRBV3-1	TRBD2	.	TRBJ2-7
CSATDLEQFF	TGCAGTGCTACGGACCTTGAGCAGTTCTTC	TRBV20-1	.	few	TRBJ2-1
CASSLTGANTEAFF	TGTGCCAGCAGCTTAACAGGGGCGAACACTGAAGCTTTCTTT	TRBV7-3	.	many	TRBJ1-1